The following is a TCR beta chain sequence with its context. This specimen comes from a study of blood T cell repertoires in COVID-19. The CDR3 is 15 residues long. Trimming took off 7 bases at V and 4 bases at J, with 20 bases between the two ends. The V gene's germline CDR1 is SQVTM and CDR2 ANQGSEA. Original handling: Reference gene primer amplification yielded estimated nucleated cell counts. Sequencing was performed with immunoSEQ multiplex PCR; in TCRdb, only in-frame clones are kept and a portion is missing. That table gives V, J and clone size, and the DNA gave D and trimming. The data show roughly 150,000 clones, roughly nine tenths seen once.

J is TRBJ2-1 and V is TRBV29-1, with D possibly being TRBD2 (7 bases). Sequencing input: peripheral blood. The origin of this receptor is a man between 60 and 75 years old with active or convalescent COVID-19. CDR3 loop: CSGGFGGRRYNEQFF. The CDR3 DNA reads as TGCAGCGGGGGATTCGGGGGGCGGCGGTACAATGAGCAGTTCTTC.